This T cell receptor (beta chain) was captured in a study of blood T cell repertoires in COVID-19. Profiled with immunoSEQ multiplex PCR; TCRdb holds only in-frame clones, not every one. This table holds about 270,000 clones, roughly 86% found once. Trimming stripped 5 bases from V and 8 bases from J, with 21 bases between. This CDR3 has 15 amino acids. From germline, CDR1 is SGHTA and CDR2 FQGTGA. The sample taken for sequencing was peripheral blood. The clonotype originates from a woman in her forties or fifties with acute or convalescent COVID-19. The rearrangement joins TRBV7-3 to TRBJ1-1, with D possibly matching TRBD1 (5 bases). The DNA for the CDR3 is TGTGCCAGCAGCCCCTCGCGGGACGGCCAAGGGGAAGCTTTCTTT. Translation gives CASSPSRDGQGEAFF.